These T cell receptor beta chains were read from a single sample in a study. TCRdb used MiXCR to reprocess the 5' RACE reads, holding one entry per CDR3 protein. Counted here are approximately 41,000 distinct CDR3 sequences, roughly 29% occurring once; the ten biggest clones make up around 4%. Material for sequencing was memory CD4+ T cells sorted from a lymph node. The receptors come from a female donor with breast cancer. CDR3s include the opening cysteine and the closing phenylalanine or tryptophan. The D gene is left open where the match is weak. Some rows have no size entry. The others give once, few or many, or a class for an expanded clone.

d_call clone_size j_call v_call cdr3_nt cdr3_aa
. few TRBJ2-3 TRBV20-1 TGCAGTGCTAGAGCCCCGGTGAGCACAGATACGCAGTATTTT CSARAPVSTDTQYF
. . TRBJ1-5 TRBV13 TGTGCCAGCAGCTCATTAAAGGCGGGTCAGCCCCAGCATTTT CASSSLKAGQPQHF
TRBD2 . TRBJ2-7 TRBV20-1 TGCAGTGCTAGAGATTGGAAGCGGGAGAAGGTAGAGCAGTACTTC CSARDWKREKVEQYF
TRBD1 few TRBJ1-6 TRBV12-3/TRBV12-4 TGTGCCAGCAGCAATACAGTACAGGGGGATTCACCCCTCCACTTT CASSNTVQGDSPLHF
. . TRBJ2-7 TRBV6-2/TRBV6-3 TGTGCCAGCAGTTACTCTCGCTCATCCTACGAGCAGTACTTC CASSYSRSSYEQYF
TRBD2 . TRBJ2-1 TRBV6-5 TGTGCCAGCAGTTATTTAACTAGCGGCTACAATGAGCAGTTCTTC CASSYLTSGYNEQFF
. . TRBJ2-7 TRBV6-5 TGTGCCAGCAGTTACCGGGACGGAACCTACGAGCAGTACTTC CASSYRDGTYEQYF
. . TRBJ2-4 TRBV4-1 TGCGCCAGCAGCCAAGATATTGGGACTGTAGCCAAAAACATTCAGTACTTC CASSQDIGTVAKNIQYF
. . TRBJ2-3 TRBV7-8 TGTGCCAGCAGCCCAGGGGTAGGCACAGATACGCAGTATTTT CASSPGVGTDTQYF
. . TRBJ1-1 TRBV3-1 TGTGCCAGCAGGTCGGTGAACACTGAAGCTTTCTTT CASRSVNTEAFF
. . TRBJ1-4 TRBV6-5 TGTGCCAGCAGCCTATGGGGAGAGGAGGAAAAACTGTTTTTT CASSLWGEEEKLFF
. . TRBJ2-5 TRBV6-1 TGTGCCAGCCACGCCGGGAGCACACAAGAGACCCAGTACTTC CASHAGSTQETQYF
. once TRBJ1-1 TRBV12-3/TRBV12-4 TGTGCCAGCAGTTTAGCGGTACCAGGACCCAACCGAGATGAAGCTTTCTTT CASSLAVPGPNRDEAFF
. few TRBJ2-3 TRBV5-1 TGCGCCAGCAGCTCCCAAAGCGGTAGCACAGATACGCAGTATTTT CASSSQSGSTDTQYF
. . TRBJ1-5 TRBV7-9 TGTGCCAGCAGCTTAATGGCCGTTGACCAGCCCCAGCATTTT CASSLMAVDQPQHF